This T cell receptor (beta chain) stems from a study of identical twins. Study-wide results and limits: The models systematically underestimated how much out-of-frame TCR alpha was shared in monozygotic twins. The more abundant beta clonotypes in cord blood had fewer insertions, and memory repertoires did not show this.

This clonotype was seen more than once but under ten times. Its antigen remains unknown. Each cDNA held unique molecular identifiers, and template switching gave it a universal primer site. A single record per CDR3 protein comes from TCRdb applying MiXCR to the 5' RACE reads. The table lists approximately 670,000 distinct CDR3 sequences, roughly 6% of them singletons. All donors were healthy Caucasians. CDR1 LGHNT and CDR2 FRNRAP come from the germline V gene. The CDR3 is made up of 13 amino acids. V was clipped by 4 bases and J by 5 bases, with 9 bases between them. The chain combines TRBV12-5 with TRBJ1-5, with no clear D. Sequenced: naive T cells sorted from blood. This clonotype was obtained from a man younger than 35 in good health. The CDR3: CASGSGLDQPQHF. CDR3 DNA: TGTGCTAGTGGTTCCGGACTTGATCAGCCCCAGCATTTT.